This T cell receptor beta chain was identified during a study of response to subunit inactivated influenza vaccine. Study-level results: Authors suggested that a seasonal influenza vaccination recruits few new T cells each time.

Turning to this clonotype: Its antigen is undetermined.

Via MiXCR, TCRdb re-called the RT-PCR reads, giving one row per CDR3 protein. The table has 540,000 or so distinct CDR3 sequences, over 10% seen once. Between the trimmed V and J ends, which lost 6 bases and 0 bases, there was a span of 12 bases. Germline loops: CDR1 MNHEY, CDR2 SVGEGT. CDR3 length equals 15 residues. The receptor's source is a man in his fifties who received an inactivated influenza vaccine. Sequenced material: PBMCs from blood, taken about 6 weeks after vaccination. The J gene is TRBJ2-1, the V gene TRBV6-2 or TRBV6-3; D not resolved. CDR3 bases: TGTGCCAGCAGCCAGAGCGAGAGCTCCTACAATGAGCAGTTCTTC. Translated: CASSQSESSYNEQFF.